Each of the 7 T cell receptor beta chains below was sequenced from the same sample in a study of response to subunit inactivated influenza vaccine. TCRdb independently ran MiXCR on the RT-PCR reads; one entry per CDR3 protein. This sample has more than 500,000 distinct CDR3 sequences, with over 9% found just once. The same sample was also used in a study of T cells expressing NK-cell markers. From that paper: UMI-tagged 5'RACE template switching yielded the TCR beta cDNA.

The sequenced sample was PBMCs from blood, obtained on the day of vaccination. The receptors were sampled from a man between 50 and 59 years old who received an inactivated influenza vaccine.

The chain recombines TRBV12-3 or TRBV12-4 with TRBJ2-7; 8 bases fit TRBD1. The CDR3 consists of 15 residues. Trimming at V came to 3 bases and at J to 2 bases, leaving 6 bases not matched to a gene. In DNA, the CDR3 is TGTGCCAGCAGTTTTCCGGGACAGGAGACCTACGAGCAGTACTTC. Protein sequence: CASSFPGQETYEQYF.

This chain links TRBV27 with TRBJ2-6; tentatively, D is TRBD2 (6 bases). In germline, CDR1 is MNHEY, CDR2 SMNVEV (reference sequence). Between the trimmed V and J ends, which lost 4 bases and 0 bases, there was a span of 16 bases. This CDR3 is built from 18 residues. The CDR3 loop reads CASSSWARTTSGANVLTF. DNA for the CDR3: TGTGCCAGCAGTTCGTGGGCGAGGACTACCTCTGGGGCCAACGTCCTGACTTTC.

The gene calls are TRBV5-6 and TRBJ2-1; D gene ambiguous. Per germline, CDR1 SGHDT and CDR2 YYEEEE. CDR3 length: 12 amino acids. The V end was cut by 2 bases, the J end by 15 bases, with 15 bases between. Written as DNA, the CDR3 is TGTGCCAGCAGCTTACCGGTGGGTATTGCGTTCTTC. Translated: CASSLPVGIAFF.

The chain is built from TRBV21-1 and TRBJ2-2; the tabulated D call, TRBD1, remains unverified against the DNA. TRBV21-1 is classified as a pseudogene. The CDR3 has 14 amino acids. The CDR3 spells CASIWTGLAGELFF. In DNA form, the CDR3 reads TGTGCCAGCATCTGGACAGGGTTAGCCGGGGAGCTGTTTTTT.

The chain joins TRBV7-2 to TRBJ2-1; D unclear. Germline assignment: CDR1 SGHTA and CDR2 FQGNSA. CDR3 length equals 11 residues. Trimming took 0 bases from V and 8 from J, leaving 2 bases between them. CDR3 sequence (DNA): TGTGCCAGCAGCTTAGCTTATGAGCAGTTCTTC. Its protein is CASSLAYEQFF.

This clonotype turned up a few times. V and J are TRBV7-8 and TRBJ2-1; 12 bases are a match to TRBD2. Per germline, CDR1 SGHVS and CDR2 FQNEAQ. With 4 bases clipped from V and 5 bases from J, the junction kept 6 bases outside the gene matches. The CDR3 contains 16 residues. CDR3 residues: CASSSKRLAGDNEQFF. The DNA of the CDR3 is TGTGCCAGCAGCTCAAAGAGACTAGCGGGGGACAATGAGCAGTTCTTC.

V and J are TRBV12-3 or TRBV12-4 and TRBJ2-4; the D is unclear. V was shortened by 2 bases and J by 5 bases, with 10 bases between the two germline ends. CDR3 size: 14 residues. The CDR3 is CASSLFVRQNIQYF. The DNA of the CDR3 is TGTGCCAGCAGTTTATTTGTCAGGCAAAACATTCAGTACTTC.